This entry lists 13 T cell receptor beta chains sequenced from one sample in a study of T cells in Graves' hyperthyroidism and ophthalmopathy (dated by TCRdb to between 2018 and 2020). Library preparation was by multiplex PCR. Instrument on record: Illumina HiSeq 2000. TCR beta CDR3 regions were amplified from RNA transcripts. The first round of RT-PCR for the TCR CDR3 was performed with the HTBI primer set and the Qiagen OneStep RT-PCR kit. TCRdb ran its own pipeline on the public reads, namely fastp trimming at Q25 and MiXCR clone calling, and kept in-frame beta chains. When rows share a CDR3 protein, they turn into one entry using the most common DNA and genes. In this sample the table shows around 350,000 distinct CDR3 sequences, under 20% of which occur a single time. 3% to 4% of the sample is in the top ten clones. Sequenced material: blood. The receptor source for this set is a woman aged 18 to 35 with Graves' hyperthyroidism.

This clonotype occurred many times. The chain has TRBV18 and TRBJ1-1, with D perhaps TRBD1 (5 bases). Trimming took 2 bases from V and 4 from J, leaving 11 bases between them. CDR1 KGHSH and CDR2 LQKENI come from the germline V gene. The CDR3 is made up of 14 amino acids. The CDR3 bases are TGTGCCAGCTCACCAACCGGTGGGGGCACTGAAGCTTTCTTT. Encoded protein: CASSPTGGGTEAFF.

In this sample, this clonotype turned up many times. A junction end diverges from the germline sequence, so it may reflect a read error. The rearrangement links TRBV5-1 to TRBJ1-2, with D perhaps matching TRBD1 (5 bases). CDR3 size: 15 residues. Per germline, CDR1 SGHRS and CDR2 YFSETQ. In nucleotides, the CDR3 is TGCGCCAGCAGCTTGGGCCCTGGAGGGGACTACGGCTACACCTTC. Amino acids: CASSLGPGGDYGYTF.

The V call is TRBV28, the J call TRBJ1-1; 9 bases line up with TRBD1. CDR1 is MDHEN, CDR2 SYDVKM, per germline. Losses at the gene ends were 7 bases for V and 3 bases for J; bases not matched to a gene: 9. The CDR3 extends over 15 amino acids. In nucleotides, the CDR3 is TGTGCCAGCACCGTAGGACAGGGGTTTTACACTGAAGCTTTCTTT. Its protein is CASTVGQGFYTEAFF.

In the case of this clonotype: Just one base apart from a much larger clone, this may be a read error. This CDR3 reads CARSPILGNQPQHF. Written as DNA, the CDR3 is TGCGCCAGGAGCCCCATCCTTGGCAATCAGCCCCAGCATTTT. The chain couples TRBV4-1 to TRBJ1-5; D uncertain. Germline V CDR1 and CDR2: MGHRA, YSYEKL. The CDR3 has 14 amino acids.

This clonotype was observed at least ten times. The chain combines TRBV27 with TRBJ2-7; possibly TRBD2 for D (6 bases). CDR1 is MNHEY and CDR2 is SMNVEV in the germline V gene (reference sequence). Between the trimmed V and J ends, which lost 2 bases and 4 bases, there was a span of 15 bases. CDR3 length equals 15 residues. CDR3 region: CASSLSPGVTYEQYF. The CDR3 DNA sequence: TGTGCCAGCAGTTTAAGCCCGGGAGTGACGTACGAGCAGTACTTC.

As to this clonotype: This could be a read error, since a much larger clone is one nucleotide away. This chain links TRBV7-3 with TRBJ1-3; D may be TRBD1 (6 bases). Germline V gene data show CDR1 as SGHTA and CDR2 as FQGTGA. CDR3 length: 15 residues. As DNA, the CDR3 is TGTACCAGCAGCCAAACGGGGGGCAGTGGAAACACCATATATTTT. Translating it yields CTSSQTGGSGNTIYF.

Many counts were recorded for this clonotype. J is TRBJ2-5 and V is TRBV7-2; 8 bases align to TRBD1. V was clipped by 1 base and J by 4 bases; unmatched bases: 5. The CDR3 has 15 amino acids. Germline-derived CDR1 and CDR2 are SGHTA and FQGNSA. For the CDR3, the DNA is TGTGCCAGCAGCTTAGAGGGCAGGGGGCGAGAGACCCAGTACTTC. Its protein product is CASSLEGRGRETQYF.

This clonotype has ten or more counts. CDR3 in amino acids: CASRGWGREEKVHGYTF. The DNA for the CDR3 is TGTGCCAGCAGAGGGTGGGGTCGGGAGGAGAAGGTACATGGCTACACCTTC. The J gene is TRBJ1-2, the V gene TRBV12-3 or TRBV12-4; D unresolved. V lost 6 bases and J 6 bases, leaving 26 bases between the germline ends. The length of the CDR3 is 17 residues.

This clonotype appeared a few times. This chain links TRBV12-3 or TRBV12-4 with TRBJ1-2; D perhaps matches TRBD1 (5 bases). V lost 6 bases, J lost 4 bases, and 21 bases lay in between. The CDR3 loop spans 16 amino acids. CDR3 sequence: CASRYRQGSPGYGYTF. For the CDR3, the DNA is TGTGCCAGCAGATACCGGCAGGGCTCACCGGGCTATGGCTACACCTTC.

This clonotype was seen repeatedly, ten times or more. The J gene is TRBJ1-3, the V gene TRBV30, with D unclear. The CDR3 has 13 amino acids. The V gene lost 0 bases and the J gene lost 4 bases, with 7 bases spanning the gap. Looked up from germline, CDR1 is GTSNPN and CDR2 is SVGIG (reference sequence). Here the CDR3 reads CAWSVHLGNTIYF. CDR3 sequence (DNA): TGTGCCTGGAGTGTACATCTCGGAAACACCATATATTTT.

This clonotype has only a few counts. This chain uses TRBV2 with TRBJ2-2, with TRBD1 matching 7 bases. The CDR3 runs to 14 residues. Trimming removed 4 bases from V and 3 bases from J; junction bases left unmatched: 2. Germline V gives CDR1 SNHLY, CDR2 FYNNEI. CDR3 sequence reads: CASSADRDTGELFF. DNA of the CDR3: TGTGCCAGCAGTGCTGACAGGGACACCGGGGAGCTGTTTTTT.

This clonotype occurred many times. V is TRBV10-3 and J is TRBJ1-1; TRBD1 matches at 7 bases. V trimming: 6 bases; J trimming: 1 base; junction bases outside the gene matches: 2. The CDR3 runs 13 residues. CDR1 and CDR2 from the germline V gene are ENHRY and SYGVKD. The CDR3 coding sequence is TGTGCCATCAGACCAGGGGGGAACACTGAAGCTTTCTTT. Its translation is CAIRPGGNTEAFF.

This clonotype was seen many times. This chain uses TRBV11-2 with TRBJ1-2; D not certain. The CDR3 is made up of 15 amino acids. V lost 5 bases to trimming and J lost 2 bases, with 15 bases between them. Germline V CDR1 and CDR2: SGHAT, FQNNGV. The CDR3 DNA is TGTGCCAGCAGCACAATCCGGACGGAGAACTATGGCTACACCTTC. Amino acids: CASSTIRTENYGYTF.